This TCR beta chain was recorded in a study of breast tumors, draining lymph nodes, adjacent tissues. Axillary draining lymph nodes of breast cancer patients supplied the node samples. A single record per CDR3 protein comes from TCRdb applying MiXCR to the multiplex PCR reads. The repertoire includes about 140,000 distinct CDR3 sequences, 20% to 25% of them detected once, and approximately 2.7% sits in the top ten. Germline values: CDR1 MNHEY, CDR2 SMNVEV (reference sequence). V shed 1 base and J 9 bases; nucleotides not matched to a gene: 15. The CDR3 covers 17 residues. Material: axillary lymph node tissue. The chain joins TRBV27 to TRBJ2-1; 7 positions agree with TRBD2. This sequence was found in a female donor with breast cancer. Some clones in this sample may be carry-over from other donors' samples. CDR3 DNA sequence: TGTGCCAGCAGTTTATTGAGAACTGCGGGAGCCGGAAGTGAGCAGTTCTTC. It encodes CASSLLRTAGAGSEQFF.